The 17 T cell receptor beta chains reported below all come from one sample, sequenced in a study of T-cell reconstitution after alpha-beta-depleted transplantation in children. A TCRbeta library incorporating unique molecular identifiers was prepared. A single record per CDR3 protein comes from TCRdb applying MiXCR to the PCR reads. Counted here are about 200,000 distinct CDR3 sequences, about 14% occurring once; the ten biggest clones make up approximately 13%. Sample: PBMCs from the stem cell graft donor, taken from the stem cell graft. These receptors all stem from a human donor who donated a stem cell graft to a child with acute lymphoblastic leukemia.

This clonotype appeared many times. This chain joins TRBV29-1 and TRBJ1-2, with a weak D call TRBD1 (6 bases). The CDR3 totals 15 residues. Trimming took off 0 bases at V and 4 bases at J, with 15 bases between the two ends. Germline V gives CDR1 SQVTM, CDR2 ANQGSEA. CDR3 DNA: TGCAGCGTTGAAGATCGTTTGAGGACAGCCTATGGCTACACCTTC. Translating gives CSVEDRLRTAYGYTF. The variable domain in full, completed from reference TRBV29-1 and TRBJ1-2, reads SAVISQKPSRDICQRGTSLTIQCQVDSQVTMMFWYRQQPGQSLTLIATANQGSEATYESGFVIDKFPISRPNLTFSTLTVSNMSPEDSSIYLCSVEDRLRTAYGYTFGSGTRLTVV.

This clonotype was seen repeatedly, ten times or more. DNA for the CDR3: TGTGCCAGCAGTCCACGGACAGGACCTGAAGCTTTCTTT. As protein: CASSPRTGPEAFF. V and J are TRBV12-3 or TRBV12-4 and TRBJ1-1; 7 bases agree with TRBD1. V lost 5 bases to trimming and J lost 6 bases; unmatched junction nucleotides: 6. The CDR3 consists of 13 residues.

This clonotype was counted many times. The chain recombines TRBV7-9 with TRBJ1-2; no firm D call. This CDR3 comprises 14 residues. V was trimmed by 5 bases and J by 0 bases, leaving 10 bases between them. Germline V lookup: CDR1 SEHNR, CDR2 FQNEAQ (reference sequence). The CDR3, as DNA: TGTGCCAGCAGCGCCTGGGAGCCTAACTATGGCTACACCTTC. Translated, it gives CASSAWEPNYGYTF.

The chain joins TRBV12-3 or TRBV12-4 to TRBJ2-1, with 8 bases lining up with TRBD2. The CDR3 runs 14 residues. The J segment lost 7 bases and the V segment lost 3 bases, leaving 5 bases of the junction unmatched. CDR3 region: CASSFRSGINEQFF. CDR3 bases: TGTGCCAGCAGTTTCCGTAGCGGGATAAATGAGCAGTTCTTC.

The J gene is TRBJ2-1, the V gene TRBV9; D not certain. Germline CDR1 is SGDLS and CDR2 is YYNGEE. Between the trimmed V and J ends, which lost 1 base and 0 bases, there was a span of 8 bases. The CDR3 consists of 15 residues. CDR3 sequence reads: CASSVSSSSYNEQFF. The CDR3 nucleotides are TGTGCCAGCAGCGTAAGCTCCAGCTCCTACAATGAGCAGTTCTTC.

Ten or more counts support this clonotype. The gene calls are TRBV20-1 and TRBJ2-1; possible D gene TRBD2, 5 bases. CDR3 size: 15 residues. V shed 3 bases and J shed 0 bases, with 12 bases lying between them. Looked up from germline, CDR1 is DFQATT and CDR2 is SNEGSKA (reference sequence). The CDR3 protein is CSARDLTSSYNEQFF. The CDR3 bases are TGCAGTGCTAGGGACTTGACAAGCTCCTACAATGAGCAGTTCTTC.

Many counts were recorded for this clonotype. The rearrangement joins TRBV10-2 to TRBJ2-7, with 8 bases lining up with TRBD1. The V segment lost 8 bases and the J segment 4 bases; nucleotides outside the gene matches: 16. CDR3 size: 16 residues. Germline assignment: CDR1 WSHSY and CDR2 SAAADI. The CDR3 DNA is TGCGCCAGCTCCGGGCCCTCGACAGGGGAATGGTACGAGCAGTACTTC. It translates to CASSGPSTGEWYEQYF.

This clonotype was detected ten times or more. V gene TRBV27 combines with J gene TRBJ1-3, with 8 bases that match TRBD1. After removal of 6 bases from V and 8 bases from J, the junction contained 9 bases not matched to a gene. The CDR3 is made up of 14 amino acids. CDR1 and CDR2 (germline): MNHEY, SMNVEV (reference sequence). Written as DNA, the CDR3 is TGTGCCAGCAGCCGGACAGGGAATTCGGACACCATATATTTT. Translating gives CASSRTGNSDTIYF.

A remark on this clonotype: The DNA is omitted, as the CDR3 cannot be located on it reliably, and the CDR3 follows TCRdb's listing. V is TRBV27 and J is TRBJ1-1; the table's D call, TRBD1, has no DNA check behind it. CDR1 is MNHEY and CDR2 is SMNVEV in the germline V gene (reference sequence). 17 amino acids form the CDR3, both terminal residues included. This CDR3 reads CASTRSVGPGAYTEAFF.

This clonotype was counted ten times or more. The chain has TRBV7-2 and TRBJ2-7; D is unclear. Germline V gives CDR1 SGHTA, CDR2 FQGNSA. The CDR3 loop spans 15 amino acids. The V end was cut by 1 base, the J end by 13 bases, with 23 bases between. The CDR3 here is CASSLEVGYSTLEYF. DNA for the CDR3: TGTGCCAGCAGCTTAGAAGTAGGGTATTCTACGCTGGAATACTTC.

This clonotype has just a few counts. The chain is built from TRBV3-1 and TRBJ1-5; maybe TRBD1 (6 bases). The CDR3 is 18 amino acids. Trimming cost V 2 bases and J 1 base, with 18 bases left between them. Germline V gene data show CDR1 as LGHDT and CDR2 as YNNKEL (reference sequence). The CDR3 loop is CASSQTQGGLRSNQPQHF. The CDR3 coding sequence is TGTGCCAGCAGCCAAACACAGGGAGGTTTAAGAAGCAATCAGCCCCAGCATTTT.

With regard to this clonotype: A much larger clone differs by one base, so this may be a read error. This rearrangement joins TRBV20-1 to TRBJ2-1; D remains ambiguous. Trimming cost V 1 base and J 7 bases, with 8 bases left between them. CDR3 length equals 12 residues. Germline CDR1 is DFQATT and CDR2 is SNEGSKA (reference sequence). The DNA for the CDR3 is TGCAGTGCTAGAGTAGCTTTTAATGAGCAGTTCTTC. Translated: CSARVAFNEQFF.

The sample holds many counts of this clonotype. The CDR3 nucleotides are TGCAGCGTTGAATGGGAGGCTGGGGCCAACGTCCTGACTTTC. This sequence encodes CSVEWEAGANVLTF. This rearrangement joins TRBV29-1 to TRBJ2-6; tentatively, D is TRBD2 (6 bases). The CDR3 runs to 14 residues. CDR1 is SQVTM and CDR2 is ANQGSEA in the germline V gene. The V end lost 2 bases, the J end lost 2 bases, and 7 bases lay between the germline ends.

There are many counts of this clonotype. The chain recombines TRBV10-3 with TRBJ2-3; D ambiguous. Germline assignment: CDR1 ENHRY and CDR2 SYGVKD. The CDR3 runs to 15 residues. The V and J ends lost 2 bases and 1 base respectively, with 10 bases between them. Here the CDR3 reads CAISETQWGTDTQYF. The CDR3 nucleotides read TGTGCCATCAGTGAGACACAGTGGGGCACAGATACGCAGTATTTT.

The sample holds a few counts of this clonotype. CDR3 residues: CASSLGKMGAIPADEQYF. The CDR3 DNA sequence: TGTGCCAGCAGTTTAGGGAAAATGGGGGCAATTCCGGCCGACGAGCAGTACTTC. The chain uses TRBV12-3 or TRBV12-4 and TRBJ2-7; tentative D call: TRBD1 (6 bases). V was pared by 1 base and J by 5 bases, with 24 bases between. The CDR3 contains 18 residues.

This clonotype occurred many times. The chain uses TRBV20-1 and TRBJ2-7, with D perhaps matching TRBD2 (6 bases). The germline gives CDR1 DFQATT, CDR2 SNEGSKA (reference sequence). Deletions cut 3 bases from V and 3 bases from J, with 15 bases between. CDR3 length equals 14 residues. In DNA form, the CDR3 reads TGCAGTGCTAGTTCCCCGGGAGAATTCTACGAGCAGTACTTC. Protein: CSASSPGEFYEQYF.

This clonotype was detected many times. In DNA, the CDR3 is TGTGCCAGCTTCAGGGTGTTGAACACTGAAGCTTTCTTT. It specifies CASFRVLNTEAFF. V usage is TRBV27 and J usage is TRBJ1-1, with a weak D call TRBD1 (5 bases). Trimming took off 8 bases at V and 0 bases at J, with 10 bases between the two ends. The CDR3 runs to 13 residues. Germline CDR1 is MNHEY and CDR2 is SMNVEV (reference sequence).